Below are 13 T cell receptor beta chains sequenced from a single sample in a study of breast tumors, draining lymph nodes, adjacent tissues. Breast cancer patients provided tissue from their axillary draining lymph nodes. TCRdb re-derived calls from the multiplex PCR reads in MiXCR, one entry per CDR3 protein. The table has approximately 230,000 distinct CDR3 sequences, about 34% seen once. Sequencing used axillary lymph node tissue. Every receptor here comes from a female donor with breast cancer. Some clones in this sample may be carry-over from other donors' samples.

This clonotype was found a few times. The rearrangement links TRBV30 to TRBJ2-7; D might be TRBD1 (6 bases). The CDR3 is 15 residues long. The germline V and J ends were trimmed by 5 bases and 4 bases, with 21 bases remaining between them. The germline gives CDR1 GTSNPN, CDR2 SVGIG (reference sequence). CDR3 protein: CAWGNTGLQSYEQYF. Written as DNA, the CDR3 is TGTGCCTGGGGGAACACAGGGCTTCAAAGTTACGAGCAGTACTTC.

This clonotype occurred many times. V usage is TRBV5-1 and J usage is TRBJ2-1; TRBD2 might be the D (5 bases). V was trimmed by 0 bases and J by 1 base, leaving 8 bases between them. Germline V gives CDR1 SGHRS, CDR2 YFSETQ. The CDR3 length is 15 residues. The CDR3 reads CASSLVSGSYNEQFF. DNA of the CDR3: TGCGCCAGCAGCTTGGTTTCGGGATCCTACAATGAGCAGTTCTTC.

Comments on this clonotype: This could be a read error, since a much larger clone is one nucleotide away. The J gene is TRBJ2-1, the V gene TRBV7-6; 12 positions match TRBD2. Per the germline V gene, CDR1 is SGHVS and CDR2 is FNYEAQ. CDR3 length: 15 residues. CDR3 amino acids: CASSSRLAGANEQLF. As DNA, the CDR3 is TGTGCCAGCAGCTCCCGACTAGCGGGAGCCAATGAGCAGCTCTTC.

This clonotype has ten or more counts. This sequence joins TRBV24-1 and TRBJ2-5; 10 nucleotides align to TRBD2. CDR3 length equals 18 residues. In germline, CDR1 is KGHDR, CDR2 SFDVKD. The V segment lost 3 bases and the J segment 0 bases; nucleotides outside the gene matches: 9. CDR3 residues: CATSDPFRSGRDQETQYF. For the CDR3, the DNA is TGTGCCACCAGTGATCCCTTCCGGAGCGGGAGGGACCAAGAGACCCAGTACTTC.

J is TRBJ1-4 and V is TRBV12-3 or TRBV12-4, with D perhaps TRBD1 (5 bases). The CDR3 spans 15 residues. Trimming removed 1 base at V and 5 bases at J, with 11 bases between. CDR3 sequence (DNA): TGTGCCAGCAGTTTAGGGACAACCTACAATGAAAAACTGTTTTTT. This encodes CASSLGTTYNEKLFF.

At least ten counts were recorded for this clonotype. V is TRBV7-8 and J is TRBJ1-2, with a tentative D call TRBD1 (6 bases). Germline CDR1 is SGHVS and CDR2 is FQNEAQ. The V end was cut by 0 bases, the J end by 7 bases, with 9 bases between. This CDR3 spans 13 amino acids. The CDR3 DNA reads TGTGCCAGCAGCTTAGCGGGGGGCGGTGGCTACACCTTC. This codes for CASSLAGGGGYTF. The full variable domain, with the rest looked up from reference TRBV7-8 and TRBJ1-2, is GAGVSQSPRYKVAKRGQDVALRCDPISGHVSLFWYQQALGQGPEFLTYFQNEAQLDKSGLPSDRFFAERPEGSVSTLKIQRTQQEDSAVYLCASSLAGGGGYTFGSGTRLTVV.

This clonotype was observed at least ten times. V is TRBV2 and J is TRBJ2-5, with D perhaps TRBD2 (6 bases). The CDR3 is 15 amino acids. Germline V CDR1 and CDR2: SNHLY, FYNNEI. The ends were cut back, 4 bases at V and 1 base at J, with 13 bases in the middle. CDR3 amino acids: CASSAYPGGQETQYF. The CDR3 region has the DNA TGTGCCAGCAGTGCATACCCCGGGGGCCAAGAGACCCAGTACTTC.

This clonotype was seen a few times. A much larger clone lies a single base off, so this may be a read error. The rearrangement links TRBV5-6 to TRBJ2-7, with TRBD1 as a possible D gene (6 bases). Germline CDR1 and CDR2: SGHDT and YYEEEE. Trimming pared 3 bases from V and 9 bases from J, leaving 10 bases between. CDR3 length equals 11 residues. CDR3 sequence reads: CASSYRDAQYF. The DNA of the CDR3 is TGTGCCAGCAGCTACAGGGACGCGCAGTACTTC.

This clonotype was detected ten times or more. This chain uses TRBV20-1 with TRBJ2-7; 10 nucleotides match TRBD1. CDR1 DFQATT and CDR2 SNEGSKA come from the germline V gene (reference sequence). Trimming at V came to 4 bases and at J to 3 bases, leaving 9 bases not matched to a gene. CDR3 length: 15 residues. The CDR3 nucleotides are TGCAGTGCTAAGGCGGTAGACAGGGGGCGCTACGAGCAGTACTTC. Its protein product is CSAKAVDRGRYEQYF.

V is TRBV2 and J is TRBJ1-3; D ambiguous. CDR1 SNHLY and CDR2 FYNNEI come from the germline V gene. Trimming removed 1 base at V and 3 bases at J, with 7 bases between. The CDR3 has 14 amino acids. The CDR3 region has the DNA TGTGCCAGCAGTGAAGGGGAGTATGGAAACACCATATATTTT. This encodes CASSEGEYGNTIYF.

This chain joins TRBV10-3 and TRBJ2-2; the match to TRBD2 covers 8 bases. Unmatched junction bases numbered 11, after V lost 10 bases and J lost 4 bases. The CDR3 consists of 15 residues. Germline lookup yields CDR1 ENHRY and CDR2 SYGVKD. The DNA for the CDR3 is TGTGCCACAAGTGTAGGACTAGCTCGCACCGGGGAGCTGTTTTTT. Translated, it gives CATSVGLARTGELFF.

This clonotype appeared many times. The gene calls are TRBV20-1 and TRBJ2-7; 10 nucleotides match TRBD2. The trim removed 6 bases at V and 2 bases at J, leaving 7 bases unmatched. The CDR3 runs to 14 residues. Per the germline V gene, CDR1 is DFQATT and CDR2 is SNEGSKA (reference sequence). CDR3 sequence: CSALTSGFTYEQYF. DNA for the CDR3: TGCAGTGCCCTGACTAGCGGGTTCACCTACGAGCAGTACTTC.

V and J are TRBV15 and TRBJ2-7, with TRBD1 identical over 8 bases. Trimming removed 1 base from V and 2 bases from J; junction bases left unmatched: 4. The CDR3 loop spans 15 amino acids. Germline CDR1 reads LNHNV; CDR2 reads YYDKDF (reference sequence). CDR3 in amino acids: CATSRARDRTYEQYF. CDR3 sequence (DNA): TGTGCCACCAGCAGAGCCCGGGACAGGACCTACGAGCAGTACTTC.